This T cell receptor beta chain originates from a study of blood T cells in healthy people across ages (dated by TCRdb to the mid-2010s). Broadly, across the study: In model experiments, template switching captured roughly one uniquely barcoded TCR beta cDNA molecule for every two T cells. Age-related changes in TCR beta repertoire diversity were measured in the study by deep sequencing normalized with unique cDNA molecular identifiers. Four age groups were formed from the donors: young (average approximately 15 years), middle-aged (just under 40), aged (approximately 60) and long-lived (82). To avoid experimental bias, donors of different ages were distributed randomly across sequencing lanes. The study analyzed two additional independent replicas of 1 million unique cDNA reads from the same blood draw for two donors, one aged 18 to 29 and one aged 80 or older. General findings and caveats noted by the study authors: Compared with the aged group, the long-lived group had more naive CD4+ T cells, fewer expanded clones and increased TCR diversity, suggesting age selection. The percentage of naive T cells measured by flow cytometry correlated strongly with observed TCR beta diversity. Because donor CMV infection status was unknown, age-related changes in expanded clonotypes were potentially confounded. Estimates of total diversity based on one million sequenced T cells were considered lower bounds and underestimates. Bulk unsorted PBMC profiling prevented conclusive comparison of naive and antigen-experienced compartments. Observed TCR beta diversity per million T cells fell roughly linearly with age, and a significant reduction was already apparent by age roughly 40.

Receptors were amplified or captured by 5' RACE. TCRdb shows the sequencer as Illumina HiSeq 2500. A second PCR of roughly 6 to 11 cycles was run with a J-beta primer mix and a sample-barcoded 5' primer. Each TCR beta cDNA molecule received a unique molecular identifier from a template-switch 5' adaptor carrying 12 random nucleotides. At least 3 million CDR3-containing paired-end reads were obtained from each sample. First-strand cDNA was synthesized from all RNA with the Mint cDNA synthesis kit, primed by a TRBC-specific oligonucleotide. After uracil-DNA glycosylase treatment, a first 18-cycle PCR used universal primers M1SS and BC2_uni_R on all cDNA. The authors' analysis ran thus. For normalization, 1 million high-quality reads, each with a distinct molecular identifier, were randomly selected from each sample. Instead of being binned into consensus sequences, reads that shared molecular identifiers were thrown out. MiTCR, run with a Q25 quality threshold and the strictest error-elimination algorithm, handled CDR3 identification, clonotype clustering and error correction. A nonparametric unseen species model with Euler transformation was used to estimate a lower bound on total TCR beta diversity. TCRdb cleaned the public reads at Q25 with fastp, built clones with MiXCR and kept in-frame beta chains. Rows with a matching CDR3 protein are joined into one entry that keeps the most common DNA and genes. These V and J calls originate from TCRdb's pipeline instead of the authors' own analysis. In this sample the table shows 700,000 to 900,000 distinct CDR3 sequences, about 55% of which occur a single time. The ten biggest clones cover about 42% of the sample.

Systemically healthy Caucasian individuals from Russia, 35 to 40 in total and aged about 6 to 90 years, were included as donors. Roughly 10 milliliters of peripheral blood were drawn from each donor into EDTA-treated Vacutainer tubes. Ficoll-Paque density-gradient centrifugation was used to isolate PBMCs, with at least 6 million obtained per sample. Total RNA was extracted from PBMCs with Trizol reagent, with at least 5.5 micrograms obtained per sample. For every donor, an aliquot of PBMCs went through flow cytometry to measure the percentages of naive CD45RAhigh/CD27high T cells. Concerning this clonotype itself: Its antigen has not been determined. Base qualities are not recorded, but no much larger clone differs from it by a single base.

The CDR3 goes from the cysteine to the phenylalanine over 14 residues. The read is trimmed to its CDR3 DNA, 42 bases read in frame from base 1. The germline V gene gives CDR1 as MNHEY and CDR2 as SVGAGI. Trimming removed 8 bases from V and 6 bases from J; the gene matches leave 3 bases unexplained. The chain uses TRBV6-5 and TRBJ2-2, with 13 central nucleotides matching TRBD2. What was sequenced was blood. This TCR was sampled from an elderly man in good health. The CDR3 region reads CASGGLAGAGELFF. The DNA is as follows: TGTGCCAGCGGAGGACTAGCGGGAGCCGGGGAGCTGTTTTTT.